This T cell receptor (beta chain) was recovered during a study of blood T cells in healthy people across ages. The authors ran a second PCR of about 7 to 12 cycles using a sample-barcoded 5' primer and a J-beta primer mix. MiXCR, run by TCRdb on the 5' RACE reads, gives a single entry per CDR3 protein. The sample shows around 1.5 million distinct CDR3 sequences, 59% of them seen only once. Germline V gene sequence: CDR1 SQVTM, CDR2 ANQGSEA. The CDR3 contains 13 residues. Trimming took 7 bases from V and 6 from J; bases not matched to a gene: 6. Sequencing used blood. The receptor was isolated from a man aged 18 to 29 in good health. This chain links TRBV29-1 with TRBJ2-1; 10 nucleotides agree with TRBD2. Written as DNA, the CDR3 is TGCAGCGCCTCAAGCGGGGGGGCCAATGAGCAGTTCTTC. This sequence encodes CSASSGGANEQFF.